What follows describes a single TCR beta chain. From blood CD8+ and CD4+ T cells, the TCR beta chain was sequenced. The controls were healthy donors who were matched for age and sex. This sample is drawn from a study of CD8 T cells in Susac syndrome. This CDR3 is 15 amino acids long. Germline lookup yields CDR1 SGHRS and CDR2 YFSETQ. Trimming removed 4 bases from V and 3 bases from J; junction bases left unmatched: 10. Reverse transcription of roughly 0.5 to 1 ug RNA was carried out with random hexamers. immunoSEQ multiplex PCR amplified TCR beta CDR3 across 54 Vbeta, 13 Jbeta. TCRdb recomputed calls from the immunoSEQ multiplex PCR reads with MiXCR, one row per CDR3 protein. The repertoire holds about 130,000 distinct CDR3 sequences, with about 95% as singletons.

The rearrangement uses TRBV5-1 and TRBJ2-7; 7 nucleotides align to TRBD1. The sample was CD4+ T cells from PBMCs. The sequence derives from a human donor in good health. The CDR3 coding sequence is TGCGCCAGCAGCACTGGACAGGTCCCCTACTACGAGCAGTACTTC. Protein: CASSTGQVPYYEQYF. Variable domain in full (rest from reference TRBV5-1 and TRBJ2-7): KAGVTQTPRYLIKTRGQQVTLSCSPISGHRSVSWYQQTPGQGLQFLFEYFSETQRNKGNFPGRFSGRQFSNSRSEMNVSTLELGDSALYLCASSTGQVPYYEQYFGPGTRLTVT.